The entry that follows covers one TCR beta chain sequence. This clone was detected many times. What this receptor recognizes is not known. No qualities accompany the bases; no much larger clone lies one base away. The record originates from a study of shared clonotypes between healthy human individuals (TCRdb year 2020). With respect to the entire study: The cohort included three men and a couple of women between 18 and 49 years of age. To increase sequencing depth and limit assay-specific biases, TCR repertoire library preparation and sequencing were carried out by different laboratories using diverse techniques. To estimate repertoire size and how much clonotype sharing occurs between individuals, the study deeply sequenced the blood TCR repertoires of several healthy adults. Each donor's leukapheresis produced roughly between roughly 0.85 and 9.5 billion PBMCs. The research as a whole found: Sampling was restricted to blood, and TCR repertoires in tissues likely differ from the TCR repertoires found in blood. The genetic and exposure-history diversity represented was limited by the small number of donors. Pairwise subsampling indicated that sequencing depth was expected to affect the degree of clonotype sharing among donors.

CDR1 and CDR2 were assigned from the germline V gene (reference sequence) as GTSNPN and SVGIG. The junction carries 14 bases between V and J, which are trimmed by 1 base and 10 bases respectively. CDR3 length: 13 amino acids, cysteine to phenylalanine. Only the CDR3 region is kept as DNA, spanning 39 bases read in frame from base 1. The donors were healthy, HIV-negative adults who had no recently reported acute infections or vaccinations. All donors were Caucasian adults living in Nashville, Tennessee, USA. For unsorted samples, roughly 91 million PBMCs were counted, and genomic DNA was extracted using the QIAamp DNA Blood Mini kit. After blood collection by leukapheresis, PBMCs were isolated using Ficoll-Histopaque density gradient centrifugation and then cryopreserved in the vapor phase of liquid nitrogen. Using the deep immunoSEQ assay, TCR CDR3 regions were amplified from genomic DNA by multiplex PCR. For each cell subset, the extracted genomic DNA was distributed evenly across all wells of several immunoSEQ 96-well plates, and each plate served as one replicate. For unsorted PBMC, approximately 300 ng of genomic DNA, equivalent to about 30,000 T cell genomes, went into each replicate PCR. Genomic DNA from unsorted PBMC was sequenced over ten immunoSEQ deep assay plates. Purified libraries were quantified with a Qubit 3.0 fluorometer, sized on a Bioanalyzer 2100, and re-quantified with the KAPA Library Quantification kit. Every immunoSEQ 96-well plate was sequenced on a dedicated single-read 150-cycle Illumina NextSeq 550 flow cell. Under the source paper's analysis protocol: Because the immunoSEQ output included only junctional sequences and no quality scores, the filtering could not be the same as the filtering used for full-length reads. Sequences were annotated with PyIR, a Python wrapper for IgBLAST v1.9, using IMGT germline references to assign V/J genes and CDR3. Reads with weak V/J assignments (E-value above 1e-6), missing CDR3, stop codons, out-of-frame junctions, or ambiguous translated residues were removed. V3J clonotypes were defined as sequences sharing the same inferred V gene, J gene, and CDR3 amino acid sequence. The percentage overlap between two repertoires was calculated by dividing the number of shared unique clonotypes by the size of the smaller repertoire. Richness of each repertoire was evaluated using RTK rarefaction, the Chao1 estimator, and Recon v2.1 estimates of unobserved clonotypes. In its TCRdb copy, this immuneACCESS table keeps in-frame sequences only and misses some clones. Where compared with another copy, unresolved V genes explain less than half of these, and the others have no known cause. That table supplies the V and J calls and clone size; D and trimming were determined from the DNA. This sample is represented by fewer than 600,000 clones; roughly three quarters of them were singletons. Jointly, the top ten make up approximately 12% of the sample.

This TCR was sampled from a woman between 40 and 50 years old in good health. Some clones in this sample may be carry-over from other donors' samples. Sequencing was carried out using PBMCs. The chain uses TRBV30 and TRBJ1-5, with the D gene too uncertain to name. The sequence in DNA is TGTGCCTGGAGTGCAAGAGATTTTGGTCCCCAGCATTTT. This gives the protein CAWSARDFGPQHF.